These 16 T cell receptor beta chains originate from one sample sequenced in a study of T cell responses to AZD1222 COVID-19 vaccine. Only in-frame clones appear in the TCRdb table, and some are missing; sequencing was by immunoSEQ multiplex PCR. The sample has about 140,000 clones, 80% to 95% seen once. Material: peripheral blood, obtained 28 days after the second AZD1222 dose. The receptors stem from an adult who received the AZD1222 COVID-19 vaccine.

The chain combines TRBV10-3 with TRBJ2-7, with D tentatively TRBD1 (6 bases). Germline values: CDR1 ENHRY, CDR2 SYGVKD. The V end was cut by 7 bases, the J end by 4 bases, with 14 bases between. The CDR3 is made up of 13 amino acids. The CDR3 region is CAITRQVGYEQYF. In nucleotides, the CDR3 is TGTGCCATCACCCGACAGGTGGGGTACGAGCAGTACTTC.

The rearrangement uses TRBV15 and TRBJ1-5; the D is unclear. CDR1 and CDR2 from the germline V gene are LNHNV and YYDKDF (reference sequence). The length of the CDR3 is 14 residues. The V and J ends lost 5 bases and 7 bases respectively, with 15 bases between them. CDR3 coding DNA: TGTGCCACCAGCGGGTCACATTCTTGGCAGCCCCAGCATTTT. It encodes CATSGSHSWQPQHF.

This chain connects TRBV4-2 to TRBJ1-1, with 7 nucleotides matching TRBD1. V lost 4 bases and J lost 3; bases outside the gene matches: 8. The CDR3 is made up of 15 amino acids. The V gene's germline CDR1 is LGHNA and CDR2 YNFKEQ. CDR3 coding DNA: TGTGCCAGCAGCCGAACCGAAGACAGGGACACTGAAGCTTTCTTT. Its protein is CASSRTEDRDTEAFF.

The chain has TRBV29-1 and TRBJ2-7; D possibly matches TRBD1 or TRBD2 (5 bases each). Germline V gene lookup returns CDR1 SQVTM and CDR2 ANQGSEA. V lost 4 bases and J lost 3, with 10 bases in between. The CDR3 runs 12 residues. The CDR3 here is CSVVGTYYEQYF. CDR3 nucleotide sequence: TGCAGCGTTGTGGGGACCTACTACGAGCAGTACTTC.

This chain uses TRBV7-2 with TRBJ2-1; D perhaps matches TRBD2 (6 bases). Germline V gene data show CDR1 as SGHTA and CDR2 as FQGNSA. The CDR3 consists of 15 residues. Trimming pared 1 base from V and 0 bases from J, leaving 7 bases between. CDR3: CASSLGGVSYNEQFF. Here the CDR3 DNA reads TGTGCCAGCAGCTTAGGCGGGGTCTCCTACAATGAGCAGTTCTTC. The whole variable domain, filled in from reference TRBV7-2 and TRBJ2-1, reads GAGVSQSPSNKVTEKGKDVELRCDPISGHTALYWYRQSLGQGLEFLIYFQGNSAPDKSGLPSDRFSAERTGGSVSTLTIQRTQQEDSAVYLCASSLGGVSYNEQFFGPGTRLTVL.

This sequence joins TRBV29-1 and TRBJ2-1; TRBD1 aligns across 10 bases. The CDR3 spans 13 residues. From germline, CDR1 is SQVTM and CDR2 ANQGSEA. Unmatched junction bases numbered 3, after V lost 3 bases and J lost 7 bases. DNA of the CDR3: TGCAGCGTTGATCGGGACAGGGGAAATGAGCAGTTCTTC. Translating gives CSVDRDRGNEQFF.

The CDR3 loop is CASRVGELFF. As DNA, the CDR3 is TGTGCCTCCCGGGTCGGGGAGCTGTTTTTT. J is TRBJ2-2 and V is TRBV7-9; no definite D call. CDR1 and CDR2 (germline): SEHNR, FQNEAQ (reference sequence). V was shortened by 11 bases and J by 7 bases, with 8 bases between the two germline ends. The CDR3 extends over 10 amino acids.

V usage is TRBV5-5 and J usage is TRBJ2-7; D is perhaps TRBD1 or TRBD2 (5 bases each). The CDR3 consists of 17 residues. Germline-derived CDR1 and CDR2 are SGHKS and YYEKEE (reference sequence). V lost 6 bases to trimming and J lost 4 bases, with 26 bases between them. The CDR3 DNA reads as TGTGCCAGCACCCCCCGGGGCTGGCAGGATTTGGGTTACGAGCAGTACTTC. It is translated as CASTPRGWQDLGYEQYF.

The CDR3 is CASSFGTRIGALHF. The CDR3 region has the DNA TGTGCCAGCAGCTTCGGGACAAGGATCGGAGCCCTCCACTTT. The V call is TRBV5-5, the J call TRBJ1-6; tentatively, D is TRBD1 (6 bases). The ends were cut back, 2 bases at V and 14 bases at J, with 17 bases in the middle. CDR1 is SGHKS, CDR2 YYEKEE, per germline (reference sequence). The CDR3 contains 14 residues.

The J gene is TRBJ1-6, the V gene TRBV12-3 or TRBV12-4; D is uncertain. V lost 5 bases and J lost 6, with 5 bases in between. The CDR3 is 12 residues long. CDR3: CASSGSNSPLHF. The CDR3 bases are TGTGCCAGCAGTGGGTCTAATTCACCCCTCCACTTT.

The genes are TRBV19 and TRBJ2-1, with D possibly being TRBD1 or TRBD2 (5 bases each). V lost 5 bases, J lost 9 bases, and 14 bases lay in between. The V gene's germline CDR1 is LNHDA and CDR2 SQIVND (reference sequence). This CDR3 is 13 amino acids long. The CDR3 is CASSREGAGEQFF. The CDR3, as DNA: TGTGCCAGTAGTCGGGAAGGGGCAGGTGAGCAGTTCTTC.

V usage is TRBV6-2 or TRBV6-3 and J usage is TRBJ1-4; D perhaps matches TRBD1 (5 bases). Germline assignment: CDR1 MNHEY and CDR2 SVGEGT. This CDR3 has 13 amino acids. V lost 5 bases and J lost 4, with 8 bases in between. The CDR3 DNA sequence: TGTGCCAGCAGTCGGGGGATTAATGAAAAACTGTTTTTT. It is translated as CASSRGINEKLFF.

The gene calls are TRBV27 and TRBJ2-7; D may be TRBD1 or TRBD2 (6 bases each). Germline V gene sequence: CDR1 MNHEY, CDR2 SMNVEV (reference sequence). CDR3 length equals 13 residues. The V end was cut by 3 bases, the J end by 5 bases, with 11 bases between. CDR3 sequence: CASSFSGGDEQYF. Written as DNA, the CDR3 is TGTGCCAGCAGTTTCTCCGGGGGCGACGAGCAGTACTTC.

The J gene is TRBJ1-3, the V gene TRBV6-6, with unresolved D. This CDR3 spans 12 amino acids. V was clipped by 6 bases and J by 3 bases, with 6 bases between them. CDR1 and CDR2 (germline): MNHNY, SVGAGI (reference sequence). CDR3 in DNA: TGTGCCAGCAGCATAGATGGAAACACCATATATTTT. Translation: CASSIDGNTIYF.

V and J are TRBV7-2 and TRBJ2-1, with D unclear. Germline V gives CDR1 SGHTA, CDR2 FQGNSA. The CDR3 runs to 14 residues. The ends were cut back, 2 bases at V and 7 bases at J, with 12 bases in the middle. The CDR3 is CASSLIMSGNEQFF. The CDR3 nucleotides are TGTGCCAGCAGCTTAATTATGTCCGGTAATGAGCAGTTCTTC.

This rearrangement joins TRBV5-8 to TRBJ2-7; D might be TRBD2 (5 bases). The V and J ends lost 0 bases and 9 bases respectively, with 13 bases between them. Per germline, CDR1 SGHTS and CDR2 YDEGEE. The length of the CDR3 is 13 residues. The CDR3 DNA is TGTGCCAGCAGCTTGGCCCTCGGGGTTCGGCAGTACTTC. Translation: CASSLALGVRQYF.